This TCR beta chain was identified during a study of cytomegalovirus exposure and HLA in healthy donors. Background on the study: Earlier results showed approximately 120 million unique TCR beta sequences derived from some 190 million T cells.

The primer mix had 60 Vbeta and 13 Jbeta primers. The repertoire was sequenced with immunoSEQ multiplex PCR; TCRdb's copy has only in-frame clones and lacks some. Here the sample spans 150,000 to 200,000 clones, 80% being singletons. Study outcomes and limitations: Sequencing probably produced one cluster of sequence variants that were highly shared.

The CDR3 runs 16 residues. Germline-derived CDR1 and CDR2 are MNHNS and SASEGT. The V and J ends lost 1 base and 5 bases respectively, with 15 bases between them. Regarding this clone: Antigen: not known.

The chain combines TRBV6-1 with TRBJ1-5; D might be TRBD1 (5 bases). The sample consisted of PBMCs. This receptor was identified in a man aged 18 to 35 in good health and CMV-seropositive. The CDR3 loop is CASSEVGRVGDQPQHF. CDR3 in DNA: TGTGCCAGCAGTGAAGTTGGCAGGGTAGGAGATCAGCCCCAGCATTTT.